The 32 T cell receptor beta chains in this list originate from one sample, sequenced in a study of response to subunit inactivated influenza vaccine. TCRdb ran MiXCR on the RT-PCR reads and lists one entry per CDR3 protein. The sample has over 150,000 distinct CDR3 sequences, approximately 10% seen once. The source material was non-naive T cells sorted from PBMCs, sampled roughly 6 weeks after vaccination. The receptors here all came from a man aged 50 or older who received an inactivated influenza vaccine.

This clonotype showed up many times. The chain has TRBV20-1 and TRBJ2-5, with TRBD2 as a possible D gene (6 bases). Between the trimmed V and J ends, which lost 3 bases and 5 bases, there was a span of 13 bases. The length of the CDR3 is 13 residues. The germline V gene encodes CDR1 DFQATT and CDR2 SNEGSKA (reference sequence). CDR3 nucleotides: TGCAGTGCTAGTCCCCTAGCGCGGGAGACCCAGTACTTC. Translating it yields CSASPLARETQYF.

This clonotype was recorded at least ten times. V gene TRBV5-1 combines with J gene TRBJ1-1; D uncertain. The CDR3 covers 15 residues. Trimming removed 4 bases from V and 0 bases from J, with 13 bases in between. CDR1 is SGHRS, CDR2 YFSETQ, per germline. The CDR3 region is CASSPLGLVNTEAFF. The CDR3 coding sequence is TGCGCCAGCAGCCCTTTGGGGTTAGTGAACACTGAAGCTTTCTTT.

This clonotype showed up just a few times. The V and J genes are TRBV29-1 and TRBJ2-1, with unresolved D. The V end was cut by 7 bases, the J end by 6 bases, with 13 bases between. Germline V gives CDR1 SQVTM, CDR2 ANQGSEA. The CDR3 sequence is 12 residues long. The CDR3 region is CSGIIDRNEQFF. CDR3 in DNA: TGCAGCGGGATCATTGATCGCAATGAGCAGTTCTTC.

There are many counts of this clonotype. The chain links TRBV4-1 to TRBJ2-7; TRBD2 matches 9 bases. V lost 3 bases and J lost 4; bases outside the gene matches: 7. CDR3 length: 15 amino acids. The germline CDR1 and CDR2 sequences are MGHRA and YSYEKL. Written as DNA, the CDR3 is TGCGCCAGCAGCCAGTGGCGGGGGGGTCGATACGAGCAGTACTTC. This encodes CASSQWRGGRYEQYF.

At least ten counts were recorded for this clonotype. V usage is TRBV2 and J usage is TRBJ1-2; possibly TRBD1 for D (6 bases). Trimming took off 7 bases at V and 4 bases at J, with 13 bases between the two ends. Looked up from germline, CDR1 is SNHLY and CDR2 is FYNNEI. The length of the CDR3 is 13 residues. The DNA of the CDR3 is TGTGCCAGCATTGCAGGGGAGGGCTATGGCTACACCTTC. This encodes CASIAGEGYGYTF.

This clonotype occurred a few times. The chain recombines TRBV28 with TRBJ2-5; the match to TRBD2 covers 10 bases. J lost 1 base, V lost 5 bases, and 4 bases had no gene match. CDR3 length equals 15 residues. The germline V gene encodes CDR1 MDHEN and CDR2 SYDVKM. CDR3 sequence reads: CASSVRTSGQETQYF. The DNA for the CDR3 is TGTGCCAGCAGTGTCCGGACTAGCGGCCAAGAGACCCAGTACTTC. The whole variable domain, filled in from reference TRBV28 and TRBJ2-5, reads DVKVTQSSRYLVKRTGEKVFLECVQDMDHENMFWYRQDPGLGLRLIYFSYDVKMKEKGDIPEGYSVSREKKERFSLILESASTNQTSMYLCASSVRTSGQETQYFGPGTRLLVL.

This clonotype occurred many times. The rearrangement uses TRBV12-3 or TRBV12-4 and TRBJ1-1; D may be TRBD1 (6 bases). There are 14 residues in the CDR3. The V and J ends lost 4 bases and 6 bases respectively, with 15 bases between them. DNA of the CDR3: TGTGCCAGCAGTTCCAGGCTGAGGGGGGCTGAAGCTTTCTTT. It specifies CASSSRLRGAEAFF.

This clonotype was seen ten or more times. This chain joins TRBV27 and TRBJ1-5, with a tentative D call TRBD1 (5 bases). Germline assignment: CDR1 MNHEY and CDR2 SMNVEV (reference sequence). Trimming removed 5 bases at V and 7 bases at J, with 18 bases between. This CDR3 is built from 15 residues. The chain's CDR3 is CASSAIGRGGQPQHF. As DNA, the CDR3 is TGTGCCAGCAGTGCCATTGGGAGGGGCGGGCAGCCCCAGCATTTT.

This chain uses TRBV7-7 with TRBJ2-1; no definite D call. Germline assignment: CDR1 SSHAT and CDR2 FNYEAQ (reference sequence). The CDR3 contains 13 residues. The V end was cut by 1 base, the J end by 6 bases, with 7 bases between. The CDR3 here is CASSLGEGNEQFF. The CDR3 DNA is TGTGCCAGCAGCTTAGGTGAAGGCAATGAGCAGTTCTTC.

This clonotype was detected ten times or more. The V and J genes are TRBV3-1 and TRBJ2-6; 12 bases match TRBD2. V trimming: 1 base; J trimming: 0 bases; junction bases outside the gene matches: 1. This CDR3 region has 18 residues. Germline V CDR1 and CDR2: LGHDT, YNNKEL (reference sequence). The CDR3 here is CASSQGTSGVSGANVLTF. The CDR3 bases are TGTGCCAGCAGCCAAGGGACTAGCGGGGTCTCTGGGGCCAACGTCCTGACTTTC.

This clonotype was counted many times. CDR3 nucleotides: TGCGCCAGCAGCTTGGGGGGAGGAGAGGATACGCAGTATTTT. Translated: CASSLGGGEDTQYF. V is TRBV5-1 and J is TRBJ2-3, with a possible D match to TRBD2 (6 bases). The CDR3 runs to 14 residues. CDR1 SGHRS and CDR2 YFSETQ come from the germline V gene. Trimming left V 0 bases short and J 6 bases short, with 11 bases between.

This rearrangement joins TRBV27 to TRBJ2-7, with D possibly called TRBD1 or TRBD2 (5 bases each). Between the trimmed V and J ends, which lost 3 bases and 4 bases, there was a span of 16 bases. CDR1 and CDR2 from the germline V gene are MNHEY and SMNVEV (reference sequence). This CDR3 has 15 residues. CDR3 in amino acids: CASSFAGATPYEQYF. The CDR3 nucleotides are TGTGCCAGCAGTTTCGCCGGGGCTACGCCTTACGAGCAGTACTTC.

This clonotype was recorded at least ten times. V gene TRBV6-6 combines with J gene TRBJ2-5; D remains unclear. CDR3 length: 11 amino acids. The germline gives CDR1 MNHNY, CDR2 SVGAGI (reference sequence). Trimming removed 8 bases from V and 5 bases from J, with 9 bases in between. The CDR3 spells CASRKGETQYF. As DNA, the CDR3 is TGTGCCAGCCGTAAAGGGGAGACCCAGTACTTC.

The chain joins TRBV24-1 to TRBJ2-1; D not certain. Germline loops: CDR1 KGHDR, CDR2 SFDVKD. The CDR3 loop spans 16 amino acids. The V gene lost 5 bases and the J gene lost 3 bases, with 16 bases spanning the gap. CDR3 protein: CATSVSGYSNYNEQFF. The CDR3 region has the DNA TGTGCCACCAGTGTTAGTGGCTATAGTAACTACAATGAGCAGTTCTTC.

This clonotype was detected ten times or more. The gene calls are TRBV18 and TRBJ2-6, with a weak D call TRBD2 (5 bases). The V and J ends lost 0 bases and 2 bases respectively, with 5 bases between them. This CDR3 comprises 15 residues. Germline assignment: CDR1 KGHSH and CDR2 LQKENI. CDR3 sequence (DNA): TGTGCCAGCTCACCACCCGGGGCTGGGGCCAACGTCCTGACTTTC. Amino acid sequence: CASSPPGAGANVLTF. The whole variable domain, filled in from reference TRBV18 and TRBJ2-6, reads NAGVMQNPRHLVRRRGQEARLRCSPMKGHSHVYWYRQLPEEGLKFMVYLQKENIIDESGMPKERFSAEFPKEGPSILRIQQVVRGDSAAYFCASSPPGAGANVLTFGAGSRLTVL.

This chain joins TRBV4-2 and TRBJ2-1; TRBD1 matches 12 bases. Germline CDR1 and CDR2: LGHNA and YNFKEQ. The length of the CDR3 is 17 residues. Losses at the gene ends were 1 base for V and 10 bases for J; bases not matched to a gene: 11. The CDR3 is CASSQVSGTGGSREQFF. For the CDR3, the DNA is TGTGCCAGCAGCCAAGTCTCCGGGACAGGGGGCTCGAGGGAGCAGTTCTTC.

This clonotype was counted a few times. The chain couples TRBV7-6 to TRBJ2-7; maybe TRBD1 (6 bases). This CDR3 is built from 16 residues. Germline V gene sequence: CDR1 SGHVS, CDR2 FNYEAQ. Trimming took 2 bases from V and 2 from J, leaving 16 bases between them. CDR3 nucleotides: TGTGCCAGCAGCTTACAGGCAGGGGCTCAGACCTACGAGCAGTACTTC. Amino acids: CASSLQAGAQTYEQYF.

This clonotype was seen more than once but under ten times. This sequence joins TRBV7-9 and TRBJ2-7; no clear D. The germline V gene has CDR1 SEHNR and CDR2 FQNEAQ (reference sequence). The CDR3 consists of 16 residues. V dropped 5 bases and J dropped 0 bases, with 17 bases sitting between them. CDR3 sequence reads: CASSDAPAESSYEQYF. The CDR3 DNA reads as TGTGCCAGCAGCGACGCCCCAGCTGAAAGCTCCTACGAGCAGTACTTC.

The chain uses TRBV2 and TRBJ2-1; D tentatively reads TRBD1 or TRBD2 (5 bases each). The germline V gene has CDR1 SNHLY and CDR2 FYNNEI. The CDR3 spans 13 residues. Trimming shortened V by 6 bases and J by 2 bases, and 8 bases separated the two germline ends. The CDR3: CASSPGPYNEQFF. In nucleotides, the CDR3 is TGTGCCAGCAGCCCGGGACCCTACAATGAGCAGTTCTTC.

This clonotype was observed a few times. This chain uses TRBV24-1 with TRBJ2-1, with TRBD1 matching over 9 bases. The CDR3 runs to 17 residues. Germline loops: CDR1 KGHDR, CDR2 SFDVKD. V lost 3 bases to trimming and J lost 3 bases; unmatched junction nucleotides: 8. DNA of the CDR3: TGTGCCACCAGTGATCCAGCCGGGACAGGGAACTACAATGAGCAGTTCTTC. Residues: CATSDPAGTGNYNEQFF.

This clonotype appeared a few times. The chain has TRBV11-2 and TRBJ2-1; D not certain. The CDR3 is made up of 15 amino acids. From germline, CDR1 is SGHAT and CDR2 FQNNGV. Trimming took off 2 bases at V and 0 bases at J, with 8 bases between the two ends. CDR3 sequence (DNA): TGTGCCAGCAGCTTACCCCCTGGCTCCTACAATGAGCAGTTCTTC. The encoded protein is CASSLPPGSYNEQFF.

The chain links TRBV7-8 to TRBJ2-7; the D gene is possibly TRBD2 (6 bases). The germline CDR1 and CDR2 sequences are SGHVS and FQNEAQ. V shed 4 bases and J shed 3 bases, with 19 bases lying between them. This CDR3 is 16 amino acids long. The CDR3 spells CASSSTSGTYSYEQYF. The DNA for the CDR3 is TGTGCCAGCAGCTCGACCTCAGGGACTTACAGCTACGAGCAGTACTTC.

This clonotype was counted many times. CDR3 in amino acids: CASSPRTRGDEQFF. CDR3 bases: TGTGCCAGCAGCCCCAGGACTAGAGGCGATGAGCAGTTCTTC. The V and J genes are TRBV7-2 and TRBJ2-1, with TRBD2 identical over 7 bases. V was pared by 5 bases and J by 8 bases, with 9 bases of the junction left unmatched. Germline CDR1 reads SGHTA; CDR2 reads FQGNSA. The CDR3 is made up of 14 amino acids.

This chain connects TRBV20-1 to TRBJ2-7; D might be TRBD1 (6 bases). The CDR3 loop spans 14 amino acids. The V end was cut by 6 bases, the J end by 2 bases, with 17 bases between. The germline V gene has CDR1 DFQATT and CDR2 SNEGSKA (reference sequence). This CDR3 reads CSAAPRTATYEQYF. The CDR3 DNA is TGCAGTGCGGCCCCCCGGACAGCTACCTACGAGCAGTACTTC.

The rearrangement links TRBV5-6 to TRBJ2-2, with 9 bases aligning to TRBD1. Germline trimming cut 5 bases from V and 6 bases from J; bases unmatched to any gene: 11. Per germline, CDR1 SGHDT and CDR2 YYEEEE. The length of the CDR3 is 16 residues. CDR3 DNA: TGTGCCAGCAGGCACTACCGACAGGGGGGACCCGGGGAGCTGTTTTTT. It specifies CASRHYRQGGPGELFF.

This clonotype was counted between two and nine times. The V call is TRBV14, the J call TRBJ2-1; D ambiguous. Between the trimmed V and J ends, which lost 8 bases and 7 bases, there was a span of 9 bases. This CDR3 contains 11 residues. CDR1 is SGHDN and CDR2 is FVKESK in the germline V gene. CDR3 sequence: CASARFNEQFF. The CDR3, as DNA: TGTGCCAGCGCCAGGTTTAATGAGCAGTTCTTC.

This clonotype was recorded at least ten times. The chain recombines TRBV5-1 with TRBJ2-3; TRBD1 agrees at 7 bases. The J segment lost 2 bases and the V segment lost 4 bases, leaving 7 bases of the junction unmatched. Per germline, CDR1 SGHRS and CDR2 YFSETQ. This CDR3 has 15 residues. The CDR3 bases are TGCGCCAGCAGCGCCAGGGGACAGACCACAGATACGCAGTATTTT. It is translated as CASSARGQTTDTQYF.

This clonotype was picked up a small number of times. The V call is TRBV7-9, the J call TRBJ2-4, with 8 nucleotides matching TRBD1. The CDR3 runs to 15 residues. V trimming: 4 bases; J trimming: 4 bases; junction bases outside the gene matches: 6. Germline V gene sequence: CDR1 SEHNR, CDR2 FQNEAQ (reference sequence). CDR3 sequence reads: CASSYGQGTKNIQYF. The CDR3 bases are TGTGCCAGCAGCTACGGACAGGGCACAAAAAACATTCAGTACTTC.

The gene calls are TRBV4-1 and TRBJ2-6; possibly TRBD1 for D (6 bases). Germline CDR1 reads MGHRA; CDR2 reads YSYEKL. V lost 3 bases and J 0 bases, leaving 12 bases between the germline ends. This CDR3 spans 17 amino acids. The CDR3 sequence is CASSHGQSVSGANVLTF. CDR3 sequence (DNA): TGCGCCAGCAGCCATGGACAGAGCGTCTCTGGGGCCAACGTCCTGACTTTC.

At least ten counts were recorded for this clonotype. The chain employs TRBV7-9 and TRBJ2-4; D is unclear. Trimming stripped 7 bases from V and 2 bases from J, with 15 bases between. CDR1 and CDR2 from the germline V gene are SEHNR and FQNEAQ (reference sequence). The CDR3 consists of 15 residues. The CDR3 reads CASTQSVETKNIQYF. The DNA for the CDR3 is TGTGCCAGCACCCAAAGCGTAGAGACCAAAAACATTCAGTACTTC.

V and J are TRBV5-1 and TRBJ2-1; D gene ambiguous. V was cut by 5 bases and J by 0 bases, with 9 bases left in between. The germline gives CDR1 SGHRS, CDR2 YFSETQ. The CDR3 is 14 residues long. DNA for the CDR3: TGCGCCAGCAGATCTGATATCTCCTACAATGAGCAGTTCTTC. It translates to CASRSDISYNEQFF.

This clonotype was seen ten or more times. The rearrangement links TRBV7-2 to TRBJ1-2, with D unresolved. The CDR3 totals 14 residues. CDR1 is SGHTA and CDR2 is FQGNSA in the germline V gene. The V gene lost 5 bases and the J gene lost 5 bases, with 15 bases spanning the gap. The CDR3 spells CASSPSDGSYGYTF. CDR3 nucleotide sequence: TGTGCCAGCAGCCCTTCCGACGGCTCATATGGCTACACCTTC.